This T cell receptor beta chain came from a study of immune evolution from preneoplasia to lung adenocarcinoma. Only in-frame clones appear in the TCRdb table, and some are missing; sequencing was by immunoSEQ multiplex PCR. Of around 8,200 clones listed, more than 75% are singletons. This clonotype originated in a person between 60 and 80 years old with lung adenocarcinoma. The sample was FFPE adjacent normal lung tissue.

CDR3 protein: CSVFLAGHSGANVLTF. The CDR3 nucleotides read TGCAGCGTTTTTCTTGCTGGGCACTCTGGGGCCAACGTCCTGACTTTC. This rearrangement joins TRBV29-1 to TRBJ2-6; no firm D call. V was pared by 5 bases and J by 0 bases, with 14 bases between. The CDR3 runs 16 residues. Per germline, CDR1 SQVTM and CDR2 ANQGSEA. Drawing the rest from reference TRBV29-1 and TRBJ2-6, the complete variable domain is SAVISQKPSRDICQRGTSLTIQCQVDSQVTMMFWYRQQPGQSLTLIATANQGSEATYESGFVIDKFPISRPNLTFSTLTVSNMSPEDSSIYLCSVFLAGHSGANVLTFGAGSRLTVL.